The next 8 T cell receptor beta chains were all read from a single sample in a study of blood T cell repertoires in COVID-19. Sequenced by immunoSEQ multiplex PCR; TCRdb stores in-frame clones only, minus some. The sample has 300,000 to 400,000 clones; around nine tenths are singletons. Sequencing was done on a sample of peripheral blood. Receptor source: a woman between 45 and 60 years old with active or convalescent COVID-19.

This clone was seen a handful of times. V is TRBV28 and J is TRBJ2-2; possibly TRBD2 for D (7 bases). Germline CDR1 MDHEN, CDR2 SYDVKM. CDR3 length: 15 residues. Trimming shortened V by 4 bases and J by 6 bases, and 15 bases separated the two germline ends. In DNA, the CDR3 is TGTGCCAGCAGTTCGGGGGGCTTGGATGCCGGGGAGCTGTTTTTT. Its translation is CASSSGGLDAGELFF.

The V gene is TRBV5-4, the J gene TRBJ2-2; tentatively, D is TRBD1 (5 bases). This CDR3 has 16 residues. The germline V gene has CDR1 SGHNT and CDR2 YYREEE (reference sequence). The V gene lost 0 bases and the J gene lost 4 bases, with 13 bases spanning the gap. CDR3: CASSLGMGQSTGELFF. In nucleotides, the CDR3 is TGTGCCAGCAGCTTGGGTATGGGGCAGAGCACCGGGGAGCTGTTTTTT. The full variable domain, completed using reference TRBV5-4 and TRBJ2-2, is ETGVTQSPTHLIKTRGQQVTLRCSSQSGHNTVSWYQQALGQGPQFIFQYYREEENGRGNFPPRFSGLQFPNYSSELNVNALELDDSALYLCASSLGMGQSTGELFFGEGSRLTVL.

The chain carries TRBV3-1 (or the pseudogene TRBV3-2) and TRBJ1-1, with TRBD1 identical over 7 bases. V lost 4 bases and J lost 4; bases outside the gene matches: 6. Germline CDR1 is LGHDT and CDR2 is YNNKEL (reference sequence). The CDR3 consists of 14 residues. The CDR3 loop is CASSLRQGGTEAFF. As DNA, the CDR3 is TGTGCCAGCAGCCTAAGACAGGGAGGCACTGAAGCTTTCTTT.

Only one count was recorded for this clone. V gene TRBV6-6 combines with J gene TRBJ2-7, with 7 positions matching TRBD1. The V gene's germline CDR1 is MNHNY and CDR2 SVGAGI (reference sequence). The CDR3 is 17 residues long. V shed 5 bases and J 3 bases; nucleotides not matched to a gene: 16. As DNA, the CDR3 is TGTGCCAGCAGTCAATCGAGGGGGCCTAATGGTGTCTACGAGCAGTACTTC. This sequence encodes CASSQSRGPNGVYEQYF.

This clone occurred once. The chain recombines TRBV5-4 with TRBJ1-1, with D maybe TRBD1 (5 bases). This CDR3 is 13 amino acids long. V lost 1 base to trimming and J lost 4 bases, with 8 bases between them. The germline gives CDR1 SGHNT, CDR2 YYREEE (reference sequence). The CDR3 coding sequence is TGTGCCAGCAGCTTGTGGAGGGGCACTGAAGCTTTCTTT. Its translation: CASSLWRGTEAFF.

The J gene is TRBJ2-7, the V gene TRBV27; 7 bases match TRBD1. V shed 2 bases and J 1 base; nucleotides not matched to a gene: 2. The CDR3 spans 14 residues. CDR1 is MNHEY, CDR2 SMNVEV, per germline (reference sequence). CDR3 sequence (DNA): TGTGCCAGCAGTTTAGGACAGGCTTCCTACGAGCAGTACTTC. Its protein product is CASSLGQASYEQYF.

This chain links TRBV30 with TRBJ2-3, with a weak D call TRBD1 (5 bases). Trimming removed 3 bases from V and 4 bases from J, with 14 bases in between. The CDR3 runs 14 residues. Germline CDR1 GTSNPN, CDR2 SVGIG (reference sequence). This CDR3 reads CAWRLQGLADTQYF. DNA for the CDR3: TGTGCCTGGAGGCTCCAGGGTTTGGCAGATACGCAGTATTTT. The full variable domain, in which reference TRBV30 and TRBJ2-3 provide the parts outside the CDR3, is SQTIHQWPATLVQPVGSPLSLECTVEGTSNPNLYWYRQAAGRGLQLLFYSVGIGQISSEVPQNLSASRPQDRQFILSSKKLLLSDSGFYLCAWRLQGLADTQYFGPGTRLTVL.

The rearrangement uses TRBV6-1 and TRBJ1-5; 10 bases align to TRBD1. The CDR3 loop spans 16 amino acids. CDR1 MNHNS and CDR2 SASEGT come from the germline V gene. V shed 3 bases and J 3 bases; nucleotides not matched to a gene: 5. This CDR3 is CASSEGQGTHNQPQHF. The CDR3 DNA sequence: TGTGCCAGCAGTGAGGGACAGGGGACTCACAATCAGCCCCAGCATTTT.